One sample yielded the 23 T cell receptor beta chains listed below, sequenced in a study of cytomegalovirus exposure and HLA in healthy donors. PCR primers comprised 60 Vbeta and 13 Jbeta primers. Sequencing was performed with immunoSEQ multiplex PCR; in TCRdb, only in-frame clones are kept and a portion is missing. The sample has fewer than 200,000 clones; 75% to 85% are singletons. The specimen was PBMCs. Receptors were obtained from a female donor in good health and CMV-seronegative.

This clone was seen once. CDR3 amino acids: CAWSVTANTEAFF. The DNA of the CDR3 is TGTGCCTGGAGTGTAACAGCGAACACTGAAGCTTTCTTT. The chain is built from TRBV30 and TRBJ1-1; the D is unclear. This CDR3 comprises 13 residues. CDR1 GTSNPN and CDR2 SVGIG come from the germline V gene (reference sequence). Trimming left V 0 bases short and J 1 base short, with 6 bases between. The variable domain in full, completed from reference TRBV30 and TRBJ1-1, reads SQTIHQWPATLVQPVGSPLSLECTVEGTSNPNLYWYRQAAGRGLQLLFYSVGIGQISSEVPQNLSASRPQDRQFILSSKKLLLSDSGFYLCAWSVTANTEAFFGQGTRLTVV.

The J gene is TRBJ2-1, the V gene TRBV4-2, with D maybe TRBD2 (5 bases). The CDR3 sequence is 15 residues long. V dropped 0 bases and J dropped 2 bases, with 8 bases sitting between them. Germline CDR1 LGHNA, CDR2 YNFKEQ. CDR3 coding DNA: TGTGCCAGCAGCCAAGAGCGGGTGCCCTACAATGAGCAGTTCTTC. Translated, it gives CASSQERVPYNEQFF.

This chain links TRBV28 with TRBJ1-5, with D perhaps TRBD1 (5 bases). The germline V and J ends were trimmed by 2 bases and 2 bases, with 7 bases remaining between them. The V gene's germline CDR1 is MDHEN and CDR2 SYDVKM. This CDR3 is 14 amino acids long. For the CDR3, the DNA is TGTGCCAGCAGTTTAATACAGGGCAATCAGCCCCAGCATTTT. It yields the protein CASSLIQGNQPQHF.

A few counts support this clone. The chain joins TRBV27 to TRBJ2-7, with 13 bases that match TRBD2. V dropped 6 bases and J dropped 7; count of bases not matched to a gene: 9. CDR1 is MNHEY, CDR2 SMNVEV, per germline (reference sequence). The length of the CDR3 is 15 residues. In nucleotides, the CDR3 is TGTGCCAGCAGCCGCGGACTAGCGGGAGTGAGGGAGCAGTACTTC. Protein: CASSRGLAGVREQYF.

The V call is TRBV19, the J call TRBJ1-2; weak D call: TRBD1 (5 bases). Between the trimmed V and J ends, which lost 4 bases and 3 bases, there was a span of 9 bases. The germline V gene has CDR1 LNHDA and CDR2 SQIVND (reference sequence). The CDR3 totals 13 residues. The CDR3 reads CASSRQPDYGYTF. CDR3 in DNA: TGTGCCAGTAGTAGACAGCCAGACTATGGCTACACCTTC.

The genes are TRBV6-4 and TRBJ1-3; D unclear. The CDR3 has 12 amino acids. The germline V gene encodes CDR1 MRHNA and CDR2 SNTAGT. The V and J ends lost 4 bases and 5 bases respectively, with 6 bases between them. CDR3 in amino acids: CASSGNRNTIYF. The CDR3 nucleotides are TGTGCCAGCAGTGGTAATAGAAACACCATATATTTT.

The chain joins TRBV27 to TRBJ2-5, with a possible D match to TRBD1 (6 bases). Between the trimmed V and J ends, which lost 4 bases and 5 bases, there was a span of 20 bases. The CDR3 extends over 16 amino acids. Germline CDR1 is MNHEY and CDR2 is SMNVEV (reference sequence). CDR3 sequence: CASSSTQLQGLETQYF. CDR3 coding DNA: TGTGCCAGCAGTTCCACCCAATTACAGGGTCTTGAGACCCAGTACTTC.

The chain couples TRBV18 to TRBJ1-3; 10 bases are a match to TRBD1. J gave up 3 bases and V 3 bases, and 8 bases lay outside the gene matches. The V gene's germline CDR1 is KGHSH and CDR2 LQKENI. The CDR3 sequence is 17 residues long. The CDR3 coding sequence is TGTGCCAGCTCACCGCGACAGACAGGGGGCCTTGGAAACACCATATATTTT. Residues: CASSPRQTGGLGNTIYF.

The table lists this clone with a count of one. V is TRBV5-1 and J is TRBJ2-7; TRBD2 matches 7 bases. The length of the CDR3 is 16 residues. V trimming: 4 bases; J trimming: 0 bases; junction bases outside the gene matches: 10. CDR1 and CDR2 (germline): SGHRS, YFSETQ. The CDR3 DNA follows: TGCGCCAGCAGCCCCGGGGGGACTATCAGCTCCTACGAGCAGTACTTC. Residues: CASSPGGTISSYEQYF.

This sequence joins TRBV14 and TRBJ2-5; 7 bases are a match to TRBD2. V trimming: 4 bases; J trimming: 5 bases; junction bases outside the gene matches: 10. The CDR3 sequence is 15 residues long. Germline V gives CDR1 SGHDN, CDR2 FVKESK. CDR3 residues: CASSRARGSAETQYF. CDR3 nucleotides: TGTGCCAGCAGCCGGGCTCGCGGGAGCGCCGAGACCCAGTACTTC.

V and J are TRBV19 and TRBJ1-2; D not certain. The CDR3 is 14 amino acids. Germline CDR1 is LNHDA and CDR2 is SQIVND (reference sequence). The germline V and J ends were trimmed by 5 bases and 6 bases, with 16 bases remaining between them. This CDR3 is CASSFGPSSHGYTF. CDR3 nucleotide sequence: TGTGCCAGTAGTTTTGGGCCTTCCTCCCATGGCTACACCTTC.

The CDR3 is CASSLFVSYNEQFF. The CDR3 coding sequence is TGTGCCAGCAGCTTATTCGTCTCCTACAATGAGCAGTTCTTC. The chain employs TRBV7-2 and TRBJ2-1; D remains unclear. The germline V and J ends were trimmed by 2 bases and 0 bases, with 5 bases remaining between them. CDR1 and CDR2 from the germline V gene are SGHTA and FQGNSA. CDR3 length: 14 residues.

V usage is TRBV7-9 and J usage is TRBJ1-3, with unresolved D. CDR1 is SEHNR and CDR2 is FQNEAQ in the germline V gene (reference sequence). V gave up 5 bases and J gave up 1 base, with 12 bases separating them. The CDR3 is 15 residues long. The CDR3 DNA sequence: TGTGCCAGCAGCCCTCGGAGAACGTCTGGAAACACCATATATTTT. The encoded protein is CASSPRRTSGNTIYF.

This chain uses TRBV30 with TRBJ2-6, with no clear D. The length of the CDR3 is 15 residues. CDR1 is GTSNPN and CDR2 is SVGIG in the germline V gene (reference sequence). Trimming cost V 4 bases and J 1 base, with 11 bases left between them. The chain's CDR3 is CAWMRSASGANVLTF. The CDR3, as DNA: TGTGCCTGGATGAGGAGCGCGTCTGGGGCCAACGTCCTGACTTTC.

The rearrangement links TRBV11-3 to TRBJ2-1; D is perhaps TRBD2 (5 bases). This CDR3 is built from 15 residues. The germline V and J ends were trimmed by 9 bases and 0 bases, with 15 bases remaining between them. Per germline, CDR1 SGHNT and CDR2 YENEEA. The CDR3 coding sequence is TGTGCCAGGTCGGAGGCAAGGAGCTCCTACAATGAGCAGTTCTTC. This translates into CARSEARSSYNEQFF.

The CDR3 DNA sequence: TGCAGTGCCCAAAAAGAGACCCAGTACTTC. Its translation: CSAQKETQYF. V usage is TRBV20-1 and J usage is TRBJ2-5, with D unclear. Trimming left V 6 bases short and J 3 bases short, with 5 bases between. CDR3 length equals 10 residues. CDR1 is DFQATT and CDR2 is SNEGSKA in the germline V gene (reference sequence).

This clone was detected a few times. The chain employs TRBV9 and TRBJ2-7; 13 bases match TRBD2. V was pared by 0 bases and J by 3 bases, with 3 bases of the junction left unmatched. This CDR3 has 16 residues. Germline values: CDR1 SGDLS, CDR2 YYNGEE. The CDR3 region is CASSVGTSGGFYEQYF. The CDR3 DNA reads TGTGCCAGCAGCGTAGGGACTAGCGGGGGATTCTACGAGCAGTACTTC.

The rearrangement uses TRBV19 and TRBJ1-2, with 7 bases fitting TRBD1. Trimming cost V 5 bases and J 2 bases; bases outside gene matches: 5. Germline V gene sequence: CDR1 LNHDA, CDR2 SQIVND (reference sequence). This CDR3 is built from 14 residues. The CDR3 reads CASSPPQGNYGYTF. The CDR3 DNA reads as TGTGCCAGTAGTCCTCCACAGGGGAACTATGGCTACACCTTC.

V and J are TRBV14 and TRBJ2-6; unclear D gene. V lost 3 bases to trimming and J lost 4 bases, with 4 bases between them. The CDR3 loop spans 13 amino acids. Germline lookup yields CDR1 SGHDN and CDR2 FVKESK. The CDR3 nucleotides read TGTGCCAGCAGCCAGGCAGGGGCCAACGTCCTGACTTTC. Translating gives CASSQAGANVLTF.

The DNA of the CDR3 is TGCGCCAGCAGCCCCTCGGGATCCAACACTGAAGCTTTCTTT. Its protein product is CASSPSGSNTEAFF. This chain connects TRBV5-1 to TRBJ1-1, with D unresolved. This CDR3 has 14 amino acids. In germline, CDR1 is SGHRS, CDR2 YFSETQ. V was clipped by 4 bases and J by 2 bases, with 12 bases between them.

Concerning this clone itself: At one end the junction does not follow the germline gene, possibly because of a read error. The chain employs TRBV5-6 and TRBJ2-4, with 8 positions matching TRBD1. CDR1 SGHDT and CDR2 YYEEEE come from the germline V gene. The CDR3 extends over 15 amino acids. CDR3 nucleotides: TGTGCCAGCAGCCAAACAGGGGGTGGTGAAAACAGTCAGTACTTC. Residues: CASSQTGGGENSQYF.

The genes are TRBV7-2 and TRBJ2-7; possibly TRBD2 for D (6 bases). Germline values: CDR1 SGHTA, CDR2 FQGNSA. This CDR3 has 16 amino acids. V was clipped by 5 bases and J by 6 bases, with 23 bases between them. CDR3 bases: TGTGCCAGCAGCCCCCCCCCAGCGAGGACTACAGGCGAGCAGTACTTC. Amino acid sequence: CASSPPPARTTGEQYF.

V gene TRBV28 combines with J gene TRBJ2-7; D possibly corresponds to TRBD1 (6 bases). V lost 5 bases, J lost 3 bases, and 8 bases lay in between. Germline V gene data show CDR1 as MDHEN and CDR2 as SYDVKM. The CDR3 contains 12 residues. In DNA, the CDR3 is TGTGCCAGCAGTGGACAGCACTACGAGCAGTACTTC. It encodes CASSGQHYEQYF.